This T cell receptor beta chain was sequenced in a study of patients and donors after allogeneic stem cell transplantation. TCRdb re-called the RT-PCR reads through MiXCR, storing one row per CDR3 protein. The repertoire consists of roughly 960,000 distinct CDR3 sequences, with around 17% occurring once and the leading ten covering 6%. The CDR3 covers 13 residues. Germline loops: CDR1 SGHDT, CDR2 YYEEEE. V shed 6 bases, J shed 6 bases, and the junction held 9 bases outside the gene matches. This TCR was sampled from a human donor who was either an allogeneic HSCT recipient or a stem cell or donor lymphocyte infusion donor (not recorded which). It is not recorded whose cells these are; they may come from a transplant donor. V gene TRBV5-6 combines with J gene TRBJ2-7; TRBD2 agrees at 7 bases. The sample taken for sequencing was blood, either unsorted or a sorted T cell fraction (not recorded which). The CDR3 loop is CASTLRGVGEQYF. Here the CDR3 DNA reads TGTGCCAGCACGTTACGGGGGGTCGGCGAGCAGTACTTC.